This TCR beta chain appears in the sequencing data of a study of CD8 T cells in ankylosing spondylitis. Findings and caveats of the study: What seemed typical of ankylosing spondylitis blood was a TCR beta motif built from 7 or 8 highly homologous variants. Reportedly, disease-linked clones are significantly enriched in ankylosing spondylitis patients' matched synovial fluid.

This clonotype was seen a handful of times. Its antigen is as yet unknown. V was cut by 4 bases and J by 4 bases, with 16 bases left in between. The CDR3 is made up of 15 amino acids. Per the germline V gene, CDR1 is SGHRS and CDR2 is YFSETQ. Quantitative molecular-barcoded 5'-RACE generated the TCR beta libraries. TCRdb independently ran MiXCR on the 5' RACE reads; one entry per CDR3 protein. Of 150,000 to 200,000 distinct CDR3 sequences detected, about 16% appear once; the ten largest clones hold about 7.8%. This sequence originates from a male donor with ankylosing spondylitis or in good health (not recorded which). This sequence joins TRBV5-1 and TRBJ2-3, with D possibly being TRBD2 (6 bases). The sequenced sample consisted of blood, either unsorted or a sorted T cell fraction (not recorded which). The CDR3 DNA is TGCGCCAGCAGCCGCGTCCGGGAGATCCCAGATACGCAGTATTTT. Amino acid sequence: CASSRVREIPDTQYF.